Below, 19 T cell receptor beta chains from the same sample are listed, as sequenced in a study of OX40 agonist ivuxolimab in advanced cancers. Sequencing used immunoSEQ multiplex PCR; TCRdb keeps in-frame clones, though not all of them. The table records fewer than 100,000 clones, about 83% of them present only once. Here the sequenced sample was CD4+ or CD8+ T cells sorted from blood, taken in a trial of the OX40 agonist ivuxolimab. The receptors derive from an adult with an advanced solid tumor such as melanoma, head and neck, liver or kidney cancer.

Here the CDR3 reads CASSQDRTSYGYTF. The CDR3 coding sequence is TGCGCCAGCAGCCAAGATCGGACCAGCTATGGCTACACCTTC. The rearrangement joins TRBV4-1 to TRBJ1-2; no reliable D call. Trimming cost V 0 bases and J 4 bases, with 9 bases left between them. In germline, CDR1 is MGHRA, CDR2 YSYEKL. This CDR3 has 14 amino acids.

The CDR3 region is CASSSTQGARTEAFF. CDR3 in DNA: TGCGCCAGCAGCTCGACTCAGGGGGCGCGGACTGAAGCTTTCTTT. The chain is built from TRBV5-1 and TRBJ1-1, with TRBD1 identical over 8 bases. Germline V gives CDR1 SGHRS, CDR2 YFSETQ. The CDR3 has 15 amino acids. V lost 3 bases, J lost 5 bases, and 9 bases stayed unmatched. Full variable domain (remainder filled in from reference TRBV5-1 and TRBJ1-1): KAGVTQTPRYLIKTRGQQVTLSCSPISGHRSVSWYQQTPGQGLQFLFEYFSETQRNKGNFPGRFSGRQFSNSRSEMNVSTLELGDSALYLCASSSTQGARTEAFFGQGTRLTVV.

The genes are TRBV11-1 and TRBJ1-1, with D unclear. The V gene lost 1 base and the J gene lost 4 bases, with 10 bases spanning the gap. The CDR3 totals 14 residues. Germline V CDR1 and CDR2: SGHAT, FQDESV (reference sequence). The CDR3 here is CASSLVDPATEAFF. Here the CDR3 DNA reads TGTGCCAGCAGCTTAGTAGACCCGGCCACTGAAGCTTTCTTT.

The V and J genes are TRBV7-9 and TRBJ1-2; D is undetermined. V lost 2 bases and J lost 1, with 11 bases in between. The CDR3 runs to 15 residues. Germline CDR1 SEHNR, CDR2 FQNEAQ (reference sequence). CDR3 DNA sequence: TGTGCCAGCAGCTTACGGGGAGGGCTTAACTATGGCTACACCTTC. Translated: CASSLRGGLNYGYTF.

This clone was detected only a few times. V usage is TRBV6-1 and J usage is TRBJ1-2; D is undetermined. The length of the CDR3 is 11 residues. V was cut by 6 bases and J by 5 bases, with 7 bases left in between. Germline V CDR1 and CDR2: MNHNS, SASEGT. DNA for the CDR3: TGTGCCAGCAGAACTGAGTATGGCTACACCTTC. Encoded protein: CASRTEYGYTF.

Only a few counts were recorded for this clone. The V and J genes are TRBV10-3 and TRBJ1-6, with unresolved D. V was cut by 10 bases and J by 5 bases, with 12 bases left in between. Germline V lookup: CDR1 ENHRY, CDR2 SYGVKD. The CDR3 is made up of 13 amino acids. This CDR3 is CATRGTDNSPLHF. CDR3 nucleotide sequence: TGTGCCACCCGGGGAACAGATAATTCACCCCTCCACTTT.

CDR3 nucleotides: TGTGCCAGCAGCTTAGTCGGCGCTCCCCCCTACAATGAGCAGTTCTTC. This sequence encodes CASSLVGAPPYNEQFF. The chain carries TRBV7-8 and TRBJ2-1; D call uncertain. This CDR3 contains 16 residues. From germline, CDR1 is SGHVS and CDR2 FQNEAQ. The V gene lost 1 base and the J gene lost 2 bases, with 12 bases spanning the gap. The complete variable domain, with remaining parts taken from reference TRBV7-8 and TRBJ2-1, reads GAGVSQSPRYKVAKRGQDVALRCDPISGHVSLFWYQQALGQGPEFLTYFQNEAQLDKSGLPSDRFFAERPEGSVSTLKIQRTQQEDSAVYLCASSLVGAPPYNEQFFGPGTRLTVL.

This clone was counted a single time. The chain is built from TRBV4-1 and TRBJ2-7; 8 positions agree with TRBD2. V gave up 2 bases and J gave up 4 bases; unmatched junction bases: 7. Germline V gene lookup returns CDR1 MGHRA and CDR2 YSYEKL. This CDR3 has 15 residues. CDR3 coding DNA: TGCGCCAGCAGCCAACCGGGACTAGGTAAGTACGAGCAGTACTTC. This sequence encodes CASSQPGLGKYEQYF.

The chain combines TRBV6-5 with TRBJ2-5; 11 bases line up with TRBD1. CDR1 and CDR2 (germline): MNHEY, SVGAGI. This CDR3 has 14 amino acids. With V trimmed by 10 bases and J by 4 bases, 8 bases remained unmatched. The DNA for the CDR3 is TGTGCCACCCACGGGACAGGGGGGGGAGAGACCCAGTACTTC. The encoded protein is CATHGTGGGETQYF.

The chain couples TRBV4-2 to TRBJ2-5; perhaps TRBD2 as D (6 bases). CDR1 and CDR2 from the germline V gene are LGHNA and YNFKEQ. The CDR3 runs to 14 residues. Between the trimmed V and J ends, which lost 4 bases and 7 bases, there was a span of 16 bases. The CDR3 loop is CASSPVGEEGTQYF. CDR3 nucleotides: TGTGCCAGCAGCCCCGTAGGGGAGGAAGGGACCCAGTACTTC.

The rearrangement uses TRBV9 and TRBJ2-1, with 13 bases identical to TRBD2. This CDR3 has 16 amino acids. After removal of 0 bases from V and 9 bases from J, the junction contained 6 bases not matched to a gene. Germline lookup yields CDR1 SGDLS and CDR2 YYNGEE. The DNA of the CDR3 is TGTGCCAGCAGCGTAGGACTAGCGGGGGGCCTTGGTGAGCAGTTCTTC. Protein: CASSVGLAGGLGEQFF.

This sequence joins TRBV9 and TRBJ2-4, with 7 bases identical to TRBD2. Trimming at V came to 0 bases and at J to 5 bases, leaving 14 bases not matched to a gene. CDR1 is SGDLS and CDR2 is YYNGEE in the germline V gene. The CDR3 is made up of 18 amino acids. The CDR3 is CASSVAEGTIGGQNIQYF. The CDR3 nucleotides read TGTGCCAGCAGCGTAGCGGAGGGGACTATTGGAGGGCAAAACATTCAGTACTTC.

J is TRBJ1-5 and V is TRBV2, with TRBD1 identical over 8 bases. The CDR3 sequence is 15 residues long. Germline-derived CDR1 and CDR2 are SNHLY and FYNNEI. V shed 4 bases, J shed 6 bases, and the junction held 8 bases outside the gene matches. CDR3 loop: CASSGAGGAVQPQHF. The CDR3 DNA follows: TGTGCCAGCAGTGGGGCAGGGGGCGCGGTTCAGCCCCAGCATTTT.

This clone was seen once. The CDR3: CASRFSGNTIYF. CDR3 bases: TGTGCCAGCAGGTTCTCTGGAAACACCATATATTTT. The gene calls are TRBV28 and TRBJ1-3, with D unresolved. CDR1 is MDHEN and CDR2 is SYDVKM in the germline V gene. CDR3 length equals 12 residues. V was shortened by 6 bases and J by 0 bases, with 3 bases between the two germline ends.

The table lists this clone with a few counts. This CDR3 reads CAISESAGKRDGYTF. The CDR3 nucleotides are TGTGCCATCAGTGAGTCGGCTGGGAAGCGTGATGGCTACACCTTC. This chain connects TRBV10-3 to TRBJ1-2; D call uncertain. Germline CDR1 is ENHRY and CDR2 is SYGVKD. CDR3 size: 15 residues. The V end was cut by 0 bases, the J end by 6 bases, with 14 bases between.

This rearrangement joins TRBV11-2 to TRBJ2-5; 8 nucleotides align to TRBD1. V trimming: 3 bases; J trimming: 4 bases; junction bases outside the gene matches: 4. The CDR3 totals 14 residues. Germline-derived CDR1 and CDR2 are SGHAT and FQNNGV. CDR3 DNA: TGTGCCAGCAGCTTGCGGCAGGGGGCAGAGACCCAGTACTTC. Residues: CASSLRQGAETQYF.

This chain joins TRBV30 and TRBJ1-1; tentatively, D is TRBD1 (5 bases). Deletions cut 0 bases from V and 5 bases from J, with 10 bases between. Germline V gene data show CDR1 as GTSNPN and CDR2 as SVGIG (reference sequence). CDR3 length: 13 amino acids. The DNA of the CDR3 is TGTGCCTGGAGTGTCGGGAGGGGTACTGAAGCTTTCTTT. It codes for CAWSVGRGTEAFF.

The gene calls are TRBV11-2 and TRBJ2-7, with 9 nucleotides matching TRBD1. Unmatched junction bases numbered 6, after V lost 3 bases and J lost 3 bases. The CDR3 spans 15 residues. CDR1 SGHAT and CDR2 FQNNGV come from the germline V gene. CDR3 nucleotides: TGTGCCAGCAGCTTGTATGACAGGGGGGACTACGAGCAGTACTTC. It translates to CASSLYDRGDYEQYF.

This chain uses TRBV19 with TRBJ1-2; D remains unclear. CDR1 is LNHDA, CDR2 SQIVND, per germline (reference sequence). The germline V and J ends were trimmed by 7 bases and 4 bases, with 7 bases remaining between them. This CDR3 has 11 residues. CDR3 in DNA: TGTGCCAGTACCAACGCCTATGGCTACACCTTC. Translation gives CASTNAYGYTF.